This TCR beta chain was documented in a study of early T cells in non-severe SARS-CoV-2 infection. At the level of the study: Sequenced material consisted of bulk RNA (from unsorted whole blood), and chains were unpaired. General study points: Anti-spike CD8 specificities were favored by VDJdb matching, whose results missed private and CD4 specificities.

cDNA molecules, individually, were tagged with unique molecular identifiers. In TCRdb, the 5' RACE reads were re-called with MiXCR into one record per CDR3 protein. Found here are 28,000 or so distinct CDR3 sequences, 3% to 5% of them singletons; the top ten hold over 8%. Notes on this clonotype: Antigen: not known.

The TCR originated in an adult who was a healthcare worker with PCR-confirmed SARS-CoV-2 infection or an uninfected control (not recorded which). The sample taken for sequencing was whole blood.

The CDR3 reads CASSKPLGGVTEAFF. CDR3 sequence (DNA): TGCGCCAGCAGTAAACCTTTAGGGGGGGTGACTGAAGCTTTCTTT. This sequence joins TRBV10-2 and TRBJ1-1, with D possibly being TRBD1 (6 bases). CDR3 length: 15 residues. Trimming removed 5 bases from V and 5 bases from J, with 18 bases in between. Germline V gene lookup returns CDR1 WSHSY and CDR2 SAAADI.